This T cell receptor (beta chain) was sequenced for a study of T-cell memory formation after mild COVID-19. Study context: Largely donor-specific TCR clusters were found.

TCR alpha and TCR beta cDNA libraries carrying sample barcodes and UMIs came from 5'RACE with constant-segment primers. TCRdb re-analysed the 5' RACE reads in MiXCR, keeping a single row per CDR3 protein. The sample has about 130,000 distinct CDR3 sequences, about 18% seen once. With V trimmed by 3 bases and J by 8 bases, 8 bases remained unmatched. Germline CDR1 is MRHNA and CDR2 is SNTAGT. This CDR3 has 15 amino acids. With respect to this clonotype: The antigen remains undetermined.

General study findings and limits: CD4+ clones that contracted lay mainly in CM and EM; CD8+ ones lay in EMRA.

Sequencing input: PBMCs or a T cell subset sorted from them (not recorded which). The sequence derives from a man aged 18 to 35 who had mild COVID-19 (a few samples of this study predate the infection). Cell type and time point are not known. The V gene is TRBV6-4, the J gene TRBJ2-3; 10 bases fit TRBD2. CDR3: CASSESSGGGSTQYF. The CDR3, as DNA: TGTGCCAGCAGTGAGTCCAGCGGGGGGGGAAGTACGCAGTATTTT.